Included here is one T cell receptor (beta chain) sequence, with context. The CDR3 is 13 residues long. Trimming took off 1 base at V and 6 bases at J, with 7 bases between the two ends. CDR1 and CDR2 (germline): SEHNR, FQNEAQ (reference sequence). TCRdb redid the calling of the 5' RACE reads with MiXCR, one entry per CDR3 protein. Of about 200,000 distinct CDR3 sequences in the sample, less than 20% were seen once. This entry comes from a study of identical twins. This sample was shared with a second study, whose subject was T cells expressing NK-cell markers.

The sequenced sample consisted of CD8+ T cells sorted from blood. The source of this sequence is a woman between 18 and 29 years old in good health. This rearrangement joins TRBV7-9 to TRBJ2-1; D not resolved. CDR3 loop: CASSLDLSNEQFF. The DNA of the CDR3 is TGTGCCAGCAGCTTAGATCTATCCAATGAGCAGTTCTTC. Based on the CDR3 plus reference TRBV7-9 and TRBJ2-1, the full variable domain is DTGVSQNPRHKITKRGQNVTFRCDPISEHNRLYWYRQTLGQGPEFLTYFQNEAQLEKSRLLSDRFSAERPKGSFSTLEIQRTEQGDSAMYLCASSLDLSNEQFFGPGTRLTVL.